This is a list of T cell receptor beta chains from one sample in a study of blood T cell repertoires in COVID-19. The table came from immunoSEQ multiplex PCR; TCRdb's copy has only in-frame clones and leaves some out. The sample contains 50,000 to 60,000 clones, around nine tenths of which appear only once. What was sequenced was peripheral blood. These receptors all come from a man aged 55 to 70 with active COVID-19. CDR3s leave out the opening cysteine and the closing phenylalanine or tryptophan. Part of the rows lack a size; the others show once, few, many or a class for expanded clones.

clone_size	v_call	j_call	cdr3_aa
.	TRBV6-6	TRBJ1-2	ASETLRDGGKGYT
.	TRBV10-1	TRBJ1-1	ASSRQGSTEAF
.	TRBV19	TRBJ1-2	ASSISPALNYGYT
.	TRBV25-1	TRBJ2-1	ASSGSRVGEQF
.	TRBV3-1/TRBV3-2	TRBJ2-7	ASSHRPAAGPSYEQY
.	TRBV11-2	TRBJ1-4	ASSRDNGEKLF
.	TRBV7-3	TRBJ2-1	ASSLTGSGNEQF
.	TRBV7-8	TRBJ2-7	ASSLTGTLYEQY
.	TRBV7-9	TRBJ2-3	ASSPGRATDTQY
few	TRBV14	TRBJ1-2	ASSQVASYGYT
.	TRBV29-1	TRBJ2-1	SVEGWVAGVRHNEQF
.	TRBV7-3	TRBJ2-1	ASSLNPQLAGSSYNEQF
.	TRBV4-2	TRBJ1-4	ASSRPGTGFTNEKLF
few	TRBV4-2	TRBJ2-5	ASSQEWTSGSVQETQY
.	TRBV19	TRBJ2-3	ASSIDLPGQGSDTQY
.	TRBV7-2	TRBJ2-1	ASSLGAGGRNEQF
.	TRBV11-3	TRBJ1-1	ASSLGRGTEAF
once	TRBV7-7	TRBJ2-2	ASSLRSAVQGDTGELF
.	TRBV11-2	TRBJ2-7	ASSLDLGRGAYEQY
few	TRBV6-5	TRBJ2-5	ASSYFSGLAQETQY
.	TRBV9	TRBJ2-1	ASSAGLAGFNEQF
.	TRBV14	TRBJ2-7	ASSQARTSGSSYEQY
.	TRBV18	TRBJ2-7	ASSPPSGSLSYEQY
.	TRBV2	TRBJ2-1	ASSDTGGTYNEQF
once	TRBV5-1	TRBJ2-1	ASPNEQF
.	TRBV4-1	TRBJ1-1	ASSQVPGQGANTEAF
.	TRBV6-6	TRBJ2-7	ASRTGTELYEQY
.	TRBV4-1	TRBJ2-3	ASSQKEGETTRTDTQY
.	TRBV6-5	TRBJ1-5	ASSSLGGIGQPQH
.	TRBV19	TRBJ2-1	ASSLTSGSRNEQF
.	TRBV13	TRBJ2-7	ASSPRDRGIYEQY
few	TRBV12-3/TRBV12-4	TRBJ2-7	ASSRSAGEQY
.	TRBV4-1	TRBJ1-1	ASSQMRGGSLNTEAF
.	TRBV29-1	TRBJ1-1	SVAPPPGNTEAF
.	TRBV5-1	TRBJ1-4	ASSLAPSPRNEKLF
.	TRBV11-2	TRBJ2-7	ASSLPGLAGREQY
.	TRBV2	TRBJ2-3	ASRVPGLGYTDTQY
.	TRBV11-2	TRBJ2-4	ASSSGQGLAKNIQY
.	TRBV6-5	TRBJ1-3	ASSYSPQVSGNTIY
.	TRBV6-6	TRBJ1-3	ASYGTVKSGNTIY
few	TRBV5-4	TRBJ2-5	ASSRYTDHRETQY
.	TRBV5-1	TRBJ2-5	ASSLYRGPETQY
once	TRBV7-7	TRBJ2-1	ASSLELAGGEQF
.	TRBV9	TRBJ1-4	ASSADRGQATNEKLF